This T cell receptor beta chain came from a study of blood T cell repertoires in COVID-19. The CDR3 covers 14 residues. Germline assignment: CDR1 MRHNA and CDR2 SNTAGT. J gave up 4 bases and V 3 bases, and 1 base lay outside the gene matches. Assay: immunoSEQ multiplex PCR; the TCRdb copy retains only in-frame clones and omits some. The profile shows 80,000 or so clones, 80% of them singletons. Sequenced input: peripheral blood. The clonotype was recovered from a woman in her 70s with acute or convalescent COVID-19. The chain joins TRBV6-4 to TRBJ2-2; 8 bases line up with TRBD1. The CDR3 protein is CASSETGATGELFF. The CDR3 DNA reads TGTGCCAGCAGTGAGACAGGGGCCACCGGGGAGCTGTTTTTT.